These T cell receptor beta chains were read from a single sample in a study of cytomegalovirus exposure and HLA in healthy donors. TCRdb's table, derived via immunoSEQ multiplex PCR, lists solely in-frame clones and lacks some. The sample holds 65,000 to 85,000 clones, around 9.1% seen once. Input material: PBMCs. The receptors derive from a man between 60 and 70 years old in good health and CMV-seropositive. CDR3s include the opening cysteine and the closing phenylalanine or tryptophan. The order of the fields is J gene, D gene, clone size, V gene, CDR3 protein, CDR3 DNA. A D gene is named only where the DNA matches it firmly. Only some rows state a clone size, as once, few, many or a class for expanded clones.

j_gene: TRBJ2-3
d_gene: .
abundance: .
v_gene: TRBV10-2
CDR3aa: CASSESRGVDTQYF
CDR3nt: TGCGCCAGCAGTGAGTCGAGAGGAGTGGATACGCAGTATTTT

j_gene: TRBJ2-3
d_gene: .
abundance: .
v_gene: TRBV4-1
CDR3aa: CASSETPTAPDTQYF
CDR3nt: TGCGCCAGCAGCGAAACCCCGACTGCGCCGGATACGCAGTATTTT

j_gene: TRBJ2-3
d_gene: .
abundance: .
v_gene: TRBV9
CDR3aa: CASSVDVGGGTSTDTQYF
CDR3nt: TGTGCCAGCAGCGTAGATGTGGGAGGTGGGACTAGCACAGATACGCAGTATTTT

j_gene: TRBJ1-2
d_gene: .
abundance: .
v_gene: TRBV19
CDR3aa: CASSIEGVANYGYTF
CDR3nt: TGTGCCAGTAGTATCGAAGGGGTAGCTAACTATGGCTACACCTTC

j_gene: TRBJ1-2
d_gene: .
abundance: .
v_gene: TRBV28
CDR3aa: CASSLGRSYGYTF
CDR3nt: TGTGCCAGCAGTTTAGGCAGGTCCTATGGCTACACCTTC

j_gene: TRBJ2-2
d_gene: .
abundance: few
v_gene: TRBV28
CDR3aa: CASSPPPTGELFF
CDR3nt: TGTGCCAGCAGTCCCCCTCCCACCGGGGAGCTGTTTTTT

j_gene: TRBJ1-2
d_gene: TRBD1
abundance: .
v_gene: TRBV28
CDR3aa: CASTKQGSNYGYTF
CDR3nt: TGTGCCAGCACTAAACAGGGGTCGAACTATGGCTACACCTTC

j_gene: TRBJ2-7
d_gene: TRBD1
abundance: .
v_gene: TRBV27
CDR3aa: CASGGTGLYEQYF
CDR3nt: TGTGCCAGCGGCGGGACAGGGCTTTACGAGCAGTACTTC

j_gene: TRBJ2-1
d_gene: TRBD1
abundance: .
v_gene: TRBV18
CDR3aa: CASSSRGQGLNEQFF
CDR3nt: TGTGCCAGCTCCTCCAGGGGACAGGGGTTGAATGAGCAGTTCTTC

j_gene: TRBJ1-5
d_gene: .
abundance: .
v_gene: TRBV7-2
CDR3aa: CASSRGQGKKHF
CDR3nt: TGTGCCAGCAGCCGAGGCCAAGGAAAGAAGCATTTT

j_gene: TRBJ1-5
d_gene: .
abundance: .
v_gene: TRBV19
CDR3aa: CATSDMWGNQPQHF
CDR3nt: TGTGCCACCTCGGACATGTGGGGCAATCAGCCCCAGCATTTT

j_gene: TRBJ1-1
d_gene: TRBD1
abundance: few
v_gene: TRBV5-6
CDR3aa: CASSLATTGGNTEAFF
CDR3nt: TGTGCCAGCAGCTTGGCGACGACAGGGGGAAACACTGAAGCTTTCTTT

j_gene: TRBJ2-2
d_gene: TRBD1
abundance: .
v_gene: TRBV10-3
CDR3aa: CAISGGQAATGELFF
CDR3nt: TGTGCCATCAGTGGAGGACAGGCGGCCACCGGGGAGCTGTTTTTT

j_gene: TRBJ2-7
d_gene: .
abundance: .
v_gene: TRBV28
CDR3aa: CASSYSREQYF
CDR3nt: TGTGCCAGCAGCTACTCCCGGGAGCAGTACTTC

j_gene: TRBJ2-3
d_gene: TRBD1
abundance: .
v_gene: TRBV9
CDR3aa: CASSVAPEETGGFDTQYF
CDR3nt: TGTGCCAGCAGCGTAGCCCCTGAGGAGACAGGGGGTTTCGATACGCAGTATTTT

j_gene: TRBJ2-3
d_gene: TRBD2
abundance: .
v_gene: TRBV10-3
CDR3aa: CAIRGTSLQTDTQYF
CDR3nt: TGTGCCATCAGGGGGACTAGTCTTCAAACAGATACGCAGTATTTT

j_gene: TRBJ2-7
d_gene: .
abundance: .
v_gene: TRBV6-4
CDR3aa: CARPEVHEQYF
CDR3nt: TGTGCCAGACCCGAGGTCCACGAGCAGTACTTC

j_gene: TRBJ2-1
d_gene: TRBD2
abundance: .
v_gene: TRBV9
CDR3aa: CASSVRDTSGRSSYNEQFF
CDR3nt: TGTGCCAGCAGCGTAAGAGATACGAGCGGGAGGAGCTCCTACAATGAGCAGTTCTTC

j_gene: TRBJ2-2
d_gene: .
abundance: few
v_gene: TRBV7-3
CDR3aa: CASSLSGTGELFF
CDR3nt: TGTGCCAGCAGCTTATCGGGGACCGGGGAGCTGTTTTTT

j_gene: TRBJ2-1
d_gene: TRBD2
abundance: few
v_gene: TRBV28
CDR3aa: CASSLSLASYNEQFF
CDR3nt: TGTGCCAGCAGTTTATCACTAGCGTCCTACAATGAGCAGTTCTTC

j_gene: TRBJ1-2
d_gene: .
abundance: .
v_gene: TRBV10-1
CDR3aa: CASSESGLGYTF
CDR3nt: TGCGCCAGCAGTGAGTCTGGGCTTGGCTACACCTTC

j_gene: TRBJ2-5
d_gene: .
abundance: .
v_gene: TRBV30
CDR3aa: CAWSVSHQETQYF
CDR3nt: TGTGCCTGGAGTGTCTCACACCAGGAGACCCAGTACTTC

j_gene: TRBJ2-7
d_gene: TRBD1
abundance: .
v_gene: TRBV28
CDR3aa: CASSPSRDRDEQYF
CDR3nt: TGTGCCAGCAGTCCGTCCCGGGACAGGGACGAGCAGTACTTC

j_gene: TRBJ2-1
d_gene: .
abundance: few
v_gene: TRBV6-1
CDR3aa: CASSDFTQVTYNEQFF
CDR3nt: TGTGCCAGCAGTGATTTTACACAGGTCACCTACAATGAGCAGTTCTTC

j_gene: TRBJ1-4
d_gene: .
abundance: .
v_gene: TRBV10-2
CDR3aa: CASRTGTYEKLFF
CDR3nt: TGCGCCAGCAGGACCGGGACATATGAAAAACTGTTTTTT

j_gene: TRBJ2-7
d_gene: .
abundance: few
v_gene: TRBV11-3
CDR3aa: CASSRASVDEQYF
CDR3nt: TGTGCCAGCAGCCGGGCTAGCGTTGACGAGCAGTACTTC

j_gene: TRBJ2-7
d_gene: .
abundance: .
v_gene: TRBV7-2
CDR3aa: CASSLAGDRYEQYF
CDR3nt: TGTGCCAGCAGCTTAGCGGGAGACAGGTACGAGCAGTACTTC

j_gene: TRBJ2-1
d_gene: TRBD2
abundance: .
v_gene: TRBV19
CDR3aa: CASTIGGAHNEQFF
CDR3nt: TGTGCCAGTACCATCGGGGGGGCACACAATGAGCAGTTCTTC

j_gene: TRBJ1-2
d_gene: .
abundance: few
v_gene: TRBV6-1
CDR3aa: CASSEVSGGYGYTF
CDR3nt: TGTGCCAGCAGTGAAGTGTCCGGGGGCTATGGCTACACCTTC

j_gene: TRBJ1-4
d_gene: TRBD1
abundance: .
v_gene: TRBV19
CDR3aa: CASSGPGQGAKKLFF
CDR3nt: TGTGCCAGTAGTGGACCGGGACAGGGGGCGAAAAAACTGTTTTTT

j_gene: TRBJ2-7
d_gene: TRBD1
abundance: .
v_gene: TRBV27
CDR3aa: CASSLSSGTDYEQYF
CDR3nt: TGTGCCAGCAGTTTATCCTCCGGGACAGACTACGAGCAGTACTTC

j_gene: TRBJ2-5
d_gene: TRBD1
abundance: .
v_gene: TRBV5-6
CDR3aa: CASSSTKAGGAGETQYF
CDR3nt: TGTGCCAGCAGTTCAACTAAGGCAGGGGGCGCGGGAGAGACCCAGTACTTC

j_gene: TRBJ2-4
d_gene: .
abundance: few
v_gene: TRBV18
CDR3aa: CASSPPLTGALAKNIQYF
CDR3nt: TGTGCCAGCTCACCACCGTTGACGGGAGCACTAGCCAAAAACATTCAGTACTTC

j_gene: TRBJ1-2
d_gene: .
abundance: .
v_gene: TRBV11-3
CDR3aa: CASSLGWEGKFYGYTF
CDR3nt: TGTGCCAGCAGCTTAGGGTGGGAGGGTAAATTCTATGGCTACACCTTC

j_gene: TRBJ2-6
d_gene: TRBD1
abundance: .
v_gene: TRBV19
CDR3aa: CASLSTGRSSGANVLTF
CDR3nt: TGTGCCAGCCTGTCGACAGGGAGAAGCTCTGGGGCCAACGTCCTGACTTTC

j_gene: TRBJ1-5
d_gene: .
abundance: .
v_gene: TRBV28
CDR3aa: CASSPLGLYSNQPQHF
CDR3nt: TGTGCCAGCAGTCCTTTGGGACTTTATAGCAATCAGCCCCAGCATTTT

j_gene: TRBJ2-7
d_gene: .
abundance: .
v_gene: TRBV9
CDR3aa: CASSARGLSPYEQYF
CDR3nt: TGTGCCAGCAGCGCCCGGGGTCTCTCTCCCTACGAGCAGTACTTC

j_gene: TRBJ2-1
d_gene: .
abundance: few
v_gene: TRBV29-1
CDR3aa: CSFETASSSYNEQFF
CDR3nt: TGCAGCTTTGAGACCGCTTCTAGCTCCTACAATGAGCAGTTCTTC

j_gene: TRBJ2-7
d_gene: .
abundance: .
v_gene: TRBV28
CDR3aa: CASSSPDSAYEQYF
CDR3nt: TGTGCCAGCAGTTCACCCGACAGTGCCTACGAGCAGTACTTC

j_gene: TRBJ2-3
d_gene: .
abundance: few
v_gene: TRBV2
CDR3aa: CASRDSGHTDTQYF
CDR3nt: TGTGCCAGCAGGGATAGCGGACACACAGATACGCAGTATTTT

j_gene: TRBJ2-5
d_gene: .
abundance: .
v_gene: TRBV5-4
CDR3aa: CASSLGRGPGETQYF
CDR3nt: TGTGCCAGCAGCTTGGGGCGGGGGCCGGGGGAGACCCAGTACTTC

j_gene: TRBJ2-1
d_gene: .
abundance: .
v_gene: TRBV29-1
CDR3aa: CSVGPYSGTNNEQFF
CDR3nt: TGCAGCGTTGGTCCCTACAGCGGGACAAACAATGAGCAGTTCTTC

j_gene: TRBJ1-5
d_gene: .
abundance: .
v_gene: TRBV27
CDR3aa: CASSPLGGMSNQPQHF
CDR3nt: TGTGCCAGCAGCCCGTTGGGGGGAATGAGCAATCAGCCCCAGCATTTT

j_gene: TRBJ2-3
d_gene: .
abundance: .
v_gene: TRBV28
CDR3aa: CASSPSGLYTQYF
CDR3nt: TGTGCCAGCAGTCCCTCGGGACTCTATACGCAGTATTTT

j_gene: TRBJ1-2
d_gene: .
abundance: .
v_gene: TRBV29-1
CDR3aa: CSVSTSIGYTF
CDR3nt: TGCAGCGTTTCAACTTCTATAGGCTACACCTTC

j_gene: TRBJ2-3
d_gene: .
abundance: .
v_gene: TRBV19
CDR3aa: CASSASVGLYTQYF
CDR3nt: TGTGCCAGTAGCGCTAGCGTGGGTCTTTATACGCAGTATTTT

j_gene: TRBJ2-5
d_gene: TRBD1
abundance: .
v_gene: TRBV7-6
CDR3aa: CASSRTGGPPETQYF
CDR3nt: TGTGCCAGCAGTCGGACAGGGGGCCCTCCGGAGACCCAGTACTTC

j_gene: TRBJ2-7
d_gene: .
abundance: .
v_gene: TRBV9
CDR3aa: CASSPRLEGEQYF
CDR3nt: TGTGCCAGCAGCCCGAGGTTGGAGGGGGAGCAGTACTTC

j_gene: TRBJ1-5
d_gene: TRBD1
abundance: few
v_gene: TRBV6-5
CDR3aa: CASRQGVHNQPQHF
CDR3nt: TGTGCCAGCAGGCAGGGGGTTCACAATCAGCCCCAGCATTTT

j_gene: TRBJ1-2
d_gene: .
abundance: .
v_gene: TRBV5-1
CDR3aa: CASSERQVDGYTF
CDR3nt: TGCGCCAGCAGCGAGAGACAGGTTGACGGCTACACCTTC

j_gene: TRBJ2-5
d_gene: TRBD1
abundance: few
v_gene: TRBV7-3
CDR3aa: CASSSTGRQETQYF
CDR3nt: TGTGCCAGCAGCTCGACAGGGAGACAAGAGACCCAGTACTTC

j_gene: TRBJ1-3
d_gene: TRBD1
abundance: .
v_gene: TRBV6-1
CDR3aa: CASSGVDRDYVNTIYF
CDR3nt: TGTGCCAGCAGTGGGGTGGACAGGGATTATGTAAACACCATATATTTT

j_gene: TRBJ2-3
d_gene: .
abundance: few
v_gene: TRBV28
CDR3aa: CASSRAAADTQYF
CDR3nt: TGTGCCAGCAGTCGAGCGGCCGCGGATACGCAGTATTTT

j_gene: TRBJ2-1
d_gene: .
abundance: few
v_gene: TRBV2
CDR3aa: CASCLYSYNEQFF
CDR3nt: TGTGCCAGCTGCCTCTACTCCTACAATGAGCAGTTCTTC